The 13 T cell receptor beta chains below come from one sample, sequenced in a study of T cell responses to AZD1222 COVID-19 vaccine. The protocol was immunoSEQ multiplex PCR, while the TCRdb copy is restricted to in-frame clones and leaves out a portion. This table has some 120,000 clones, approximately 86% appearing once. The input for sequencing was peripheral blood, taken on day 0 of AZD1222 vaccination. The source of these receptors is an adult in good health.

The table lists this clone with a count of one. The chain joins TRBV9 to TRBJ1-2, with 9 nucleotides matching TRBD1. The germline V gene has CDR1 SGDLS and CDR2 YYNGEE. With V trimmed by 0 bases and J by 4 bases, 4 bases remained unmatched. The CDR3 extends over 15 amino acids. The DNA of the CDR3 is TGTGCCAGCAGCGTAGCTACGACAGGGGGCTATGGCTACACCTTC. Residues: CASSVATTGGYGYTF.

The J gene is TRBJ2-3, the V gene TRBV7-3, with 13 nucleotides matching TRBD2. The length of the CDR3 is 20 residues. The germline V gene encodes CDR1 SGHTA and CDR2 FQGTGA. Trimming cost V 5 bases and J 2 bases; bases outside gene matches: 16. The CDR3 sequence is CASSPKTRLAGGPTTDTQYF. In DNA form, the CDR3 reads TGTGCCAGCAGCCCCAAAACGCGACTAGCGGGAGGACCCACCACAGATACGCAGTATTTT.

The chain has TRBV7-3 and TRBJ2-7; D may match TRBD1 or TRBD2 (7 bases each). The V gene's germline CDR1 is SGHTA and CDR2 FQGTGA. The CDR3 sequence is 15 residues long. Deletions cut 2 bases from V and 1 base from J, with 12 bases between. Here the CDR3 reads CASSLSGGESYEQYF. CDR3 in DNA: TGTGCCAGCAGCTTATCAGGGGGGGAATCCTACGAGCAGTACTTC.

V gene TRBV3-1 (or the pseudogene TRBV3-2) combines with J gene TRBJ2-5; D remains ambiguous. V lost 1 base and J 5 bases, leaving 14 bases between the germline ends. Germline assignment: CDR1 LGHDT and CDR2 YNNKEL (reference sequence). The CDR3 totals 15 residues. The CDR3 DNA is TGTGCCAGCAGCCAAGCGGTCCGGGCTCCCGAGACCCAGTACTTC. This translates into CASSQAVRAPETQYF.

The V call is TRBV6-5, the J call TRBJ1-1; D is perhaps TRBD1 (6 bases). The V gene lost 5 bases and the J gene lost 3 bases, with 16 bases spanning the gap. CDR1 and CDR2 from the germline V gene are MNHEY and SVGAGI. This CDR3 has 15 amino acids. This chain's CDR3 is CASSSEQGRYTEAFF. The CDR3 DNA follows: TGTGCCAGCAGTAGTGAACAGGGAAGGTACACTGAAGCTTTCTTT.

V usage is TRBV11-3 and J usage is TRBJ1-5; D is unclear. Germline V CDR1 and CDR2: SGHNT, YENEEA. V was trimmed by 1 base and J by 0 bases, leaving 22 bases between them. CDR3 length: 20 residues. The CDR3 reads CASSLGPVGPRIYSNQPQHF. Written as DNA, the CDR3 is TGTGCCAGCAGCTTAGGCCCTGTTGGACCGCGAATCTATAGCAATCAGCCCCAGCATTTT. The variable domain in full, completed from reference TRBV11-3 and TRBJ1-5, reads EAGVVQSPRYKIIEKKQPVAFWCNPISGHNTLYWYLQNLGQGPELLIRYENEEAVDDSQLPKDRFSAERLKGVDSTLKIQPAELGDSAVYLCASSLGPVGPRIYSNQPQHFGDGTRLSIL.

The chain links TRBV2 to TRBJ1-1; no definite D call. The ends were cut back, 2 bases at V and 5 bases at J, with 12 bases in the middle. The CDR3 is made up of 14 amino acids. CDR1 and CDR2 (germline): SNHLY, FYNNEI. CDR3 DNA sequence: TGTGCCAGCAGTGAAAGTCTGGGTCGGACTGAAGCTTTCTTT. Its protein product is CASSESLGRTEAFF.

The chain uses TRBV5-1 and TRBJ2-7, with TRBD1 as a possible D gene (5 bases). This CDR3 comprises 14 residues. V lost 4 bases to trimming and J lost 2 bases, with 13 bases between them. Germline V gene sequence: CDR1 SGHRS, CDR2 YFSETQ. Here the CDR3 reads CASSLEQVPYEQYF. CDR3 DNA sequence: TGCGCCAGCAGCCTGGAACAGGTCCCCTACGAGCAGTACTTC.

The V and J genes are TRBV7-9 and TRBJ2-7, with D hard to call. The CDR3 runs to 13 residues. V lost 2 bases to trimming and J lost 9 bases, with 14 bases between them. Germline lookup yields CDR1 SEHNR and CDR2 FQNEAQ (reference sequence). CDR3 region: CASSLSLTEPQYF. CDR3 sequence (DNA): TGTGCCAGCAGCTTATCCTTAACAGAACCGCAGTACTTC.

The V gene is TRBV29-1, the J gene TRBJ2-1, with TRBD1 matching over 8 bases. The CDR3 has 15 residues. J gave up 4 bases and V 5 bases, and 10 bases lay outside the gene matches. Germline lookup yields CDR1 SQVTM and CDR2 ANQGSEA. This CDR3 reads CSVFPGTGVYNEQFF. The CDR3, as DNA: TGCAGCGTTTTTCCCGGGACAGGAGTATACAATGAGCAGTTCTTC.

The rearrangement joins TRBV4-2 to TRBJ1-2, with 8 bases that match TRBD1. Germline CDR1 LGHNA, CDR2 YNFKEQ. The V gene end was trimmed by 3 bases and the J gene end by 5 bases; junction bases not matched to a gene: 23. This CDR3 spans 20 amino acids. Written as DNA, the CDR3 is TGTGCCAGCAGCCAGGAGGCAGAGGGACAGGCTGGAAATGGCGCTTATGGCTACACCTTC. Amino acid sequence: CASSQEAEGQAGNGAYGYTF.

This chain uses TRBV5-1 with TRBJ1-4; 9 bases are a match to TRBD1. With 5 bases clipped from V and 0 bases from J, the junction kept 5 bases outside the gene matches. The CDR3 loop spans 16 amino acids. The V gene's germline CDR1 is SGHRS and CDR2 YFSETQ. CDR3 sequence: CASRMGQGTTNEKLFF. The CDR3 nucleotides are TGCGCCAGCAGAATGGGACAGGGAACAACTAATGAAAAACTGTTTTTT.

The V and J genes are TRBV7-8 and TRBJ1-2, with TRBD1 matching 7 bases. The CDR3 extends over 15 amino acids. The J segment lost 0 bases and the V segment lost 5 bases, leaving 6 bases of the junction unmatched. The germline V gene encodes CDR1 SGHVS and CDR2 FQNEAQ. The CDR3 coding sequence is TGTGCCAGCAGCCGACGGGACAGCCCTAACTATGGCTACACCTTC. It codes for CASSRRDSPNYGYTF.